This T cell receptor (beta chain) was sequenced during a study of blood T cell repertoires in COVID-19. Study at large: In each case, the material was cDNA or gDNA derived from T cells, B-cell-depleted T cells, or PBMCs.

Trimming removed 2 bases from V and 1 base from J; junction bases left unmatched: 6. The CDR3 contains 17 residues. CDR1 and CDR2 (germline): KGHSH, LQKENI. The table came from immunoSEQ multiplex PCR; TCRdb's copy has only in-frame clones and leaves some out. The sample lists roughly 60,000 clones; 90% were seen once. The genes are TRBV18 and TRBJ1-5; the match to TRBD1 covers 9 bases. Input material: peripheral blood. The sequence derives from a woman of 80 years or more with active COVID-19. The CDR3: CASSPDRGTISNQPQHF. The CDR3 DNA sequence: TGTGCCAGCTCACCAGACAGGGGGACAATAAGCAATCAGCCCCAGCATTTT.